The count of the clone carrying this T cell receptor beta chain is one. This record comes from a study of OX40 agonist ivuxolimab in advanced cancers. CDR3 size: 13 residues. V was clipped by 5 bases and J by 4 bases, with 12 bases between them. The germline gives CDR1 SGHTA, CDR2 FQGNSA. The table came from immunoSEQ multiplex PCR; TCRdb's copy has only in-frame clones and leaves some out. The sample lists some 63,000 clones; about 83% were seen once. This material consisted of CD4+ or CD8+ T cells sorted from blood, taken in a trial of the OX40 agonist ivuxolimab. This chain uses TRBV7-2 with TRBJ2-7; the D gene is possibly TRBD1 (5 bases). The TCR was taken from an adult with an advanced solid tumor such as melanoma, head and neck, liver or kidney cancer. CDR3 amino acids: CASSQRQGYEQYF. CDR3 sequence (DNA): TGTGCCAGCAGCCAAAGGCAGGGTTACGAGCAGTACTTC.